Shown below are 14 T cell receptor beta chains from a single sample sequenced in a study of T cell responses to AZD1222 COVID-19 vaccine. The repertoire was sequenced with immunoSEQ multiplex PCR; TCRdb's copy has only in-frame clones and lacks some. The table shows approximately 160,000 clones, with roughly 88% occurring only once. The sample here was peripheral blood, taken on day 0 of MenACWY control vaccination. The receptors derive from an adult in good health.

This chain links TRBV2 with TRBJ1-5; the D is unclear. The germline CDR1 and CDR2 sequences are SNHLY and FYNNEI. CDR3 size: 14 residues. Trimming stripped 6 bases from V and 2 bases from J, with 11 bases between. The CDR3, as DNA: TGTGCCAGCAGGGCGGAACGGGGCAATCAGCCCCAGCATTTT. Translation gives CASRAERGNQPQHF.

The gene calls are TRBV30 and TRBJ1-1; TRBD1 is a possible D gene (6 bases). Germline CDR1 reads GTSNPN; CDR2 reads SVGIG (reference sequence). This CDR3 is built from 10 residues. The V gene lost 6 bases and the J gene lost 7 bases, with 9 bases spanning the gap. The CDR3 spells CACRDIEAFF. As DNA, the CDR3 is TGTGCCTGCCGGGACATTGAAGCTTTCTTT.

The chain carries TRBV7-6 and TRBJ1-6; no reliable D call. Germline V CDR1 and CDR2: SGHVS, FNYEAQ. There are 13 residues in the CDR3. Trimming shortened V by 8 bases and J by 0 bases, and 5 bases separated the two germline ends. The CDR3 nucleotides read TGTGCCAGCTCGGGCTCCTATAATTCACCCCTCCACTTT. This encodes CASSGSYNSPLHF.

This clone was counted a few times. This chain links TRBV6-5 with TRBJ1-2, with D possibly being TRBD1 (6 bases). Germline V gene data show CDR1 as MNHEY and CDR2 as SVGAGI. V lost 6 bases, J lost 3 bases, and 17 bases lay in between. The CDR3 runs to 15 residues. As DNA, the CDR3 is TGTGCCAGCAGGACCGCAACGGACAGCCACTATGGCTACACCTTC. Translating gives CASRTATDSHYGYTF.

The chain joins TRBV5-1 to TRBJ2-3, with TRBD2 matching over 8 bases. Germline CDR1 and CDR2: SGHRS and YFSETQ. Germline trimming cut 4 bases from V and 1 base from J; bases unmatched to any gene: 5. The CDR3 spans 15 residues. The CDR3 DNA is TGCGCCAGCAGCCATCCGGGACTAGGCACAGATACGCAGTATTTT. Its protein product is CASSHPGLGTDTQYF. The whole variable domain, filled in from reference TRBV5-1 and TRBJ2-3, reads KAGVTQTPRYLIKTRGQQVTLSCSPISGHRSVSWYQQTPGQGLQFLFEYFSETQRNKGNFPGRFSGRQFSNSRSEMNVSTLELGDSALYLCASSHPGLGTDTQYFGPGTRLTVL.

The chain couples TRBV9 to TRBJ2-1; tentatively, D is TRBD2 (6 bases). V lost 0 bases and J lost 4, with 11 bases in between. Per the germline V gene, CDR1 is SGDLS and CDR2 is YYNGEE. The CDR3 is 15 amino acids. CDR3 region: CASSVVAGTYNEQFF. Written as DNA, the CDR3 is TGTGCCAGCAGCGTAGTGGCGGGAACTTACAATGAGCAGTTCTTC.

J is TRBJ1-5 and V is TRBV28; D gene unclear. Trimming pared 5 bases from V and 3 bases from J, leaving 11 bases between. Germline-derived CDR1 and CDR2 are MDHEN and SYDVKM. The CDR3 length is 14 residues. Here the CDR3 reads CASSTTVINQPQHF. CDR3 sequence (DNA): TGTGCCAGCAGTACGACCGTGATCAATCAGCCCCAGCATTTT.

V and J are TRBV7-8 and TRBJ1-5; the D is unclear. Per the germline V gene, CDR1 is SGHVS and CDR2 is FQNEAQ. V was pared by 1 base and J by 6 bases, with 10 bases between. CDR3 size: 14 residues. The CDR3 sequence is CASSLGSPVQPQHF. CDR3 DNA: TGTGCCAGCAGCTTAGGGTCGCCCGTTCAGCCCCAGCATTTT. Full variable domain (outside the CDR3, taken from reference TRBV7-8 and TRBJ1-5): GAGVSQSPRYKVAKRGQDVALRCDPISGHVSLFWYQQALGQGPEFLTYFQNEAQLDKSGLPSDRFFAERPEGSVSTLKIQRTQQEDSAVYLCASSLGSPVQPQHFGDGTRLSIL.

V is TRBV5-4 and J is TRBJ1-1, with a tentative D call TRBD1 (5 bases). Germline loops: CDR1 SGHNT, CDR2 YYREEE (reference sequence). The CDR3 length is 12 residues. The V end lost 9 bases, the J end lost 1 base, and 10 bases lay between the germline ends. CDR3 loop: CATGGGNTEAFF. In DNA form, the CDR3 reads TGTGCCACCGGGGGGGGGAACACTGAAGCTTTCTTT.

In this sample, this clone turned up once. The rearrangement uses TRBV9 and TRBJ1-4, with D hard to call. Per the germline V gene, CDR1 is SGDLS and CDR2 is YYNGEE. This CDR3 spans 15 amino acids. V lost 0 bases to trimming and J lost 5 bases, with 11 bases between them. CDR3 coding DNA: TGTGCCAGCAGCGTAGGTGTCGGAGTAAATGAAAAACTGTTTTTT. Translating gives CASSVGVGVNEKLFF.

The chain is built from TRBV4-3 and TRBJ1-1; perhaps TRBD1 as D (6 bases). V lost 2 bases, J lost 4 bases, and 11 bases lay in between. CDR1 and CDR2 (germline): LGHNA, YSLEER. The CDR3 runs to 14 residues. Written as DNA, the CDR3 is TGCGCCAGCAGCCAATTCATCAGGGGCACTGAAGCTTTCTTT. Its translation is CASSQFIRGTEAFF.

This chain uses TRBV19 with TRBJ1-1; D uncertain. Germline V CDR1 and CDR2: LNHDA, SQIVND (reference sequence). This CDR3 spans 16 amino acids. Trimming took 4 bases from V and 4 from J, leaving 19 bases between them. CDR3 nucleotide sequence: TGTGCCAGTAGTAGGCGAGGGCTCGGCAAGGGCACTGAAGCTTTCTTT. Residues: CASSRRGLGKGTEAFF.

In its sample, this clone was seen once. This chain uses TRBV3-1 (or the pseudogene TRBV3-2) with TRBJ2-1; TRBD2 matches 7 bases. V shed 6 bases, J shed 3 bases, and the junction held 11 bases outside the gene matches. The CDR3 spans 16 residues. CDR1 LGHDT and CDR2 YNNKEL come from the germline V gene (reference sequence). Written as DNA, the CDR3 is TGTGCCAGCAGGCTCCCAACGCGGGAGCTCTACAATGAGCAGTTCTTC. Protein product: CASRLPTRELYNEQFF.

The chain has TRBV4-2 and TRBJ2-2, with TRBD2 identical over 8 bases. V shed 1 base, J shed 7 bases, and the junction held 8 bases outside the gene matches. Germline values: CDR1 LGHNA, CDR2 YNFKEQ. CDR3 length equals 16 residues. The CDR3 DNA reads TGTGCCAGCAGCCAAGGATCCAGCGGGAGATACGGGGAGCTGTTTTTT. It translates to CASSQGSSGRYGELFF.